The TCR beta chain described here comes from a study of T cell responses to AZD1222 COVID-19 vaccine. Some clones are missing from TCRdb's copy, which holds only in-frame ones; the method was immunoSEQ multiplex PCR. The sample records approximately 90,000 clones, around 90% being singletons. From germline, CDR1 is ENHRY and CDR2 SYGVKD. Trimming removed 6 bases from V and 7 bases from J; junction bases left unmatched: 6. This CDR3 is 13 amino acids long. Notes on the study in general: Reports indicate that nearly half of spike-specific TCRs are directed at unmutated variant regions. Spike-specific TCR breadth and depth went up after people got two AZD1222 doses. The study identified only six AZD1222 recipients as seropositive at baseline.

As for this clone: What it binds is unknown.

This material consisted of peripheral blood, taken on day 0 of AZD1222 vaccination. The chain has TRBV10-3 and TRBJ2-7; the match to TRBD1 covers 10 bases. The receptor was derived from an adult in good health. The CDR3 loop is CAIRGDRGLEQYF. CDR3 bases: TGTGCCATCAGGGGAGACAGGGGGCTGGAGCAGTACTTC.